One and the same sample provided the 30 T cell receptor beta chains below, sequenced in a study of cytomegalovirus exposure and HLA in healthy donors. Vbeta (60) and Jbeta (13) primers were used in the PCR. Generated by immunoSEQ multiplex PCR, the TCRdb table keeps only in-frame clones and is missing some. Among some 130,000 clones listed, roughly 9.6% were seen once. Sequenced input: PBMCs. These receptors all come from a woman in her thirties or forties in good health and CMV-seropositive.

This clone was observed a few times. CDR3 nucleotide sequence: TGTGCCAGCAGCTCCCCTAGCGTTCAAGAGACCCAGTACTTC. As protein: CASSSPSVQETQYF. The chain is built from TRBV7-8 and TRBJ2-5, with D maybe TRBD2 (6 bases). V was cut by 4 bases and J by 2 bases, with 11 bases left in between. Germline CDR1 is SGHVS and CDR2 is FQNEAQ. This CDR3 has 14 residues.

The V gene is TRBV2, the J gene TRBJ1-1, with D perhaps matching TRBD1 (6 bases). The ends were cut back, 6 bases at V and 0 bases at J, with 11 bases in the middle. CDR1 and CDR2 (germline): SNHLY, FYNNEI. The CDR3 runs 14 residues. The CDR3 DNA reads TGTGCCAGCAGGACGGGACACTTGAACACTGAAGCTTTCTTT. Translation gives CASRTGHLNTEAFF.

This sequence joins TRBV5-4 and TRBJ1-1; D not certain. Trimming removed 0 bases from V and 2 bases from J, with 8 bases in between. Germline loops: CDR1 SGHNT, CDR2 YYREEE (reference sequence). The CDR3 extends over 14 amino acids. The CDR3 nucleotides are TGTGCCAGCAGCTTGGGGGAGGGAAACACTGAAGCTTTCTTT. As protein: CASSLGEGNTEAFF.

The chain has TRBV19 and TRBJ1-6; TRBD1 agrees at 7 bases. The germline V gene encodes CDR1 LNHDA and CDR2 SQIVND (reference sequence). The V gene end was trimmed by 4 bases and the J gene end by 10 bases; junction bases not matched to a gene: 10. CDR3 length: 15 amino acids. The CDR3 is CASSKGAQLSSPLHF. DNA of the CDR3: TGTGCCAGTAGTAAGGGGGCTCAGCTAAGCTCACCCCTCCACTTT.

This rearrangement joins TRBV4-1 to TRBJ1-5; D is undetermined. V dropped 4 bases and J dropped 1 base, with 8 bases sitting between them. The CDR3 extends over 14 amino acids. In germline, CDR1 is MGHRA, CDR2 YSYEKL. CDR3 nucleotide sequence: TGCGCCAGCAGCCCCGCGGCCAGCAATCAGCCCCAGCATTTT. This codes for CASSPAASNQPQHF.

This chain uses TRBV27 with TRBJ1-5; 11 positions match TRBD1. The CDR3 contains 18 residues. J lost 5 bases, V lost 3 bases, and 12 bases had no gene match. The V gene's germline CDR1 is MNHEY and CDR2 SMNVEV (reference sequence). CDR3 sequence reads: CASSFLPPGQGEHQPQHF. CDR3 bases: TGTGCCAGCAGTTTCCTCCCCCCGGGACAGGGGGAACATCAGCCCCAGCATTTT.

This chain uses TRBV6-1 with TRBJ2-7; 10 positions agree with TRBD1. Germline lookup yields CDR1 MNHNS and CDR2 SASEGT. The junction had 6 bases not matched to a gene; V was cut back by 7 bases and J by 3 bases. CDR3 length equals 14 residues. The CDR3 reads CASTWTGGYYEQYF. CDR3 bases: TGTGCCAGCACCTGGACAGGGGGGTACTACGAGCAGTACTTC.

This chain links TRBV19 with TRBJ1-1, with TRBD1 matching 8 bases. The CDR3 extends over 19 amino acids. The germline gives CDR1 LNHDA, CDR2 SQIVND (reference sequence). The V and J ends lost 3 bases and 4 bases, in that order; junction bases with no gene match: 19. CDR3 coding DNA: TGTGCCAGTAGTATTGGGGACACCGGGACAGGCTGGGAGGGCACTGAAGCTTTCTTT. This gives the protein CASSIGDTGTGWEGTEAFF. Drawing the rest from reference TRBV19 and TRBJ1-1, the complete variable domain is DGGITQSPKYLFRKEGQNVTLSCEQNLNHDAMYWYRQDPGQGLRLIYYSQIVNDFQKGDIAEGYSVSREKKESFPLTVTSAQKNPTAFYLCASSIGDTGTGWEGTEAFFGQGTRLTVV.

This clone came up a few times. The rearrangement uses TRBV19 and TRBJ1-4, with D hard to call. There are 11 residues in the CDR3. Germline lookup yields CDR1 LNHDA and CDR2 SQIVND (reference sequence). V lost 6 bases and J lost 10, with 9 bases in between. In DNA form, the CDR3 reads TGTGCCAGTAGCGGGAACGGAAAACTGTTTTTT. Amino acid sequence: CASSGNGKLFF.

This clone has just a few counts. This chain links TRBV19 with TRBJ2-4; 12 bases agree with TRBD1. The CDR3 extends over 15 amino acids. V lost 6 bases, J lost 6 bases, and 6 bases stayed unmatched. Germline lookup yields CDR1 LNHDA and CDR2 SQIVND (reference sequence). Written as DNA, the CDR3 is TGTGCCAGTAGCCCGGGACAGGGGGCAATAAACATTCAGTACTTC. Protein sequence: CASSPGQGAINIQYF.

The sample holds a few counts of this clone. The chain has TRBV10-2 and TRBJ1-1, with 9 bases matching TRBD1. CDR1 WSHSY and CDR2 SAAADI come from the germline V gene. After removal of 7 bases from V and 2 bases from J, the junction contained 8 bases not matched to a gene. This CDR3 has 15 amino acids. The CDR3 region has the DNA TGCGCCAGCAACCCCCGGGACAGGGTTAACACTGAAGCTTTCTTT. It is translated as CASNPRDRVNTEAFF.

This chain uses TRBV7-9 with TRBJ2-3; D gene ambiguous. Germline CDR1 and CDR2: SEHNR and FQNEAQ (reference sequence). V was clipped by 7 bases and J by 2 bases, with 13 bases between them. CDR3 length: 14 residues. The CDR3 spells CASIRLGDTDTQYF. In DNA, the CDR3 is TGTGCCAGCATCAGATTAGGAGACACAGATACGCAGTATTTT.

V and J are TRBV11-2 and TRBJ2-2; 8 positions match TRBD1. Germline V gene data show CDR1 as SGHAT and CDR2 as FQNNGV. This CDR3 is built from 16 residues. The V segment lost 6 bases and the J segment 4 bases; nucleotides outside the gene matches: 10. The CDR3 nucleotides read TGTGCCAGCAGTCATCTTTCCGGGACAGGCACCGGGGAGCTGTTTTTT. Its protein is CASSHLSGTGTGELFF.

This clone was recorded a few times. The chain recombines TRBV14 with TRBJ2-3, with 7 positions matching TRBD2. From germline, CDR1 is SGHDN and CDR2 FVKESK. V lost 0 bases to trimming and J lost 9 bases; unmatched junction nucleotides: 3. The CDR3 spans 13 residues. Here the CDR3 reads CASSQDVGGTQYF. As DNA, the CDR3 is TGTGCCAGCAGCCAAGATGTGGGAGGGACGCAGTATTTT.

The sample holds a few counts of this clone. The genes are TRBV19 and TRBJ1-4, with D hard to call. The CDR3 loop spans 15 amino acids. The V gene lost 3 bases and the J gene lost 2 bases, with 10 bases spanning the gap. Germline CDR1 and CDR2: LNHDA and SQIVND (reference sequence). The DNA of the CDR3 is TGTGCCAGTAGTATGGTTCCGGGGACTAATGAAAAACTGTTTTTT. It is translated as CASSMVPGTNEKLFF.

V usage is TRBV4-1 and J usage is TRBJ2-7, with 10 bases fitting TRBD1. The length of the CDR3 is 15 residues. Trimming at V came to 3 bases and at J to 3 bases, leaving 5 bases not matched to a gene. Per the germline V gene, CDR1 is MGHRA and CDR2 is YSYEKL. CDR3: CASSHLDRGDYEQYF. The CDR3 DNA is TGCGCCAGCAGCCACCTGGACAGGGGGGACTACGAGCAGTACTTC.

The CDR3 nucleotides read TGTGCCAGCAGCTCCACTTACGAGCAGTACTTC. Translated: CASSSTYEQYF. V is TRBV2 and J is TRBJ2-7, with unresolved D. V was pared by 6 bases and J by 4 bases, with 7 bases between. CDR3 length equals 11 residues. The germline gives CDR1 SNHLY, CDR2 FYNNEI.

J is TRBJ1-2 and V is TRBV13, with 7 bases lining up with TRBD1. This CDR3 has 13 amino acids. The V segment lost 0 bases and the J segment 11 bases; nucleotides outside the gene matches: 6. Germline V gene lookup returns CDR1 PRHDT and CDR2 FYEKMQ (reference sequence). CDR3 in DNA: TGTGCCAGCAGCTTAGGATTCGACAGGGCGTACACCTTC. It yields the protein CASSLGFDRAYTF.

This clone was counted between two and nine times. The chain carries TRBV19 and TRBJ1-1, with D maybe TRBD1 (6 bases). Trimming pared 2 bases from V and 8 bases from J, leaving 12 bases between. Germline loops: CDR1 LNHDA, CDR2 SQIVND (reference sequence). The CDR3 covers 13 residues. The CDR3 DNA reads TGTGCCAGTAGTATACAAACAGGGATAGAAGCTTTCTTT. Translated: CASSIQTGIEAFF.

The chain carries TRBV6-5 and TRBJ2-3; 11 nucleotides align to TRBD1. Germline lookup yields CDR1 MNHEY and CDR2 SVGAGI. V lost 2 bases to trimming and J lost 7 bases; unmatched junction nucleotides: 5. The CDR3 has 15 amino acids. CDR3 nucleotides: TGTGCCAGCAGTTACGCCCGGACAGGGGGCTATACGCAGTATTTT. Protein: CASSYARTGGYTQYF.

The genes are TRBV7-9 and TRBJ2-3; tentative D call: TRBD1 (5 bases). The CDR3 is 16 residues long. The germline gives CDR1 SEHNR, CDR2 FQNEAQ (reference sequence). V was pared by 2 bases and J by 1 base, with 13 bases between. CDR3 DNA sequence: TGTGCCAGCAGCTTAAAGGGGCTTGAAGGCACAGATACGCAGTATTTT. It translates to CASSLKGLEGTDTQYF. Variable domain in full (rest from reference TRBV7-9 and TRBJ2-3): DTGVSQNPRHKITKRGQNVTFRCDPISEHNRLYWYRQTLGQGPEFLTYFQNEAQLEKSRLLSDRFSAERPKGSFSTLEIQRTEQGDSAMYLCASSLKGLEGTDTQYFGPGTRLTVL.

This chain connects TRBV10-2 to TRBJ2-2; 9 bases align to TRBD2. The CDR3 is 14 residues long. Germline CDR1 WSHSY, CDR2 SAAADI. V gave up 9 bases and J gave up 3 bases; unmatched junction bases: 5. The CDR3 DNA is TGCGCCAGTTTAGCGGGGGACTACACCGGGGAGCTGTTTTTT. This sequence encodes CASLAGDYTGELFF.

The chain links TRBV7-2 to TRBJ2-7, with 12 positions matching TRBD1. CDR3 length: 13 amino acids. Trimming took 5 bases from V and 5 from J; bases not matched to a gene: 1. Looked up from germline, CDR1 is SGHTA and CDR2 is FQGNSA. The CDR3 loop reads CASSGDRGHEQYF. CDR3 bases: TGTGCCAGCAGCGGGGACAGGGGGCACGAGCAGTACTTC.

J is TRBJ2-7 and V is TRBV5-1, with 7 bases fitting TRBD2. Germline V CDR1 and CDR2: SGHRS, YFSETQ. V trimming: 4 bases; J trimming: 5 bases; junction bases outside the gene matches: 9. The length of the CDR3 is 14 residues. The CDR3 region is CASSQQPGGDEQYF. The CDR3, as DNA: TGCGCCAGCAGCCAACAGCCGGGGGGTGACGAGCAGTACTTC.

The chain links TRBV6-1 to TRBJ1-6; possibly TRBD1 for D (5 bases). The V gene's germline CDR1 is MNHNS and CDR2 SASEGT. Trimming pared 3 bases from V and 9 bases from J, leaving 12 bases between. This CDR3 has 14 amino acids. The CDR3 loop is CASSEVVGRSPLHF. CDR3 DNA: TGTGCCAGCAGTGAGGTCGTGGGGCGTTCACCCCTCCACTTT.

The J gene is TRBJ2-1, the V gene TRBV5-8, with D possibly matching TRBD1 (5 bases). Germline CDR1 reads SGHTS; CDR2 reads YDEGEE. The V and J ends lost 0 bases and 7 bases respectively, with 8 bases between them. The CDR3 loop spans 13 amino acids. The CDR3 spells CASSLEQGNEQFF. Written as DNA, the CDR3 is TGTGCCAGCAGCTTGGAGCAGGGTAATGAGCAGTTCTTC.

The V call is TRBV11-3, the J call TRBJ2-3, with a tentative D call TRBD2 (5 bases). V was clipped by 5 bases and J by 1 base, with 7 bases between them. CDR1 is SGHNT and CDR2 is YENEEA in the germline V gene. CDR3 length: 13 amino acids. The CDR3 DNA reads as TGTGCCAGCAGCCTCGGGGGCACAGATACGCAGTATTTT. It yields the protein CASSLGGTDTQYF.

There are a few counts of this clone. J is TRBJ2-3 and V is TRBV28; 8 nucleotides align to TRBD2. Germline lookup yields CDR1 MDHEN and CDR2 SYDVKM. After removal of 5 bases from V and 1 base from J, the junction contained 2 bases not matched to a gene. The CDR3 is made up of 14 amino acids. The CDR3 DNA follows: TGTGCCAGCAGTGTGACTAGCGGCACAGATACGCAGTATTTT. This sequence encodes CASSVTSGTDTQYF.

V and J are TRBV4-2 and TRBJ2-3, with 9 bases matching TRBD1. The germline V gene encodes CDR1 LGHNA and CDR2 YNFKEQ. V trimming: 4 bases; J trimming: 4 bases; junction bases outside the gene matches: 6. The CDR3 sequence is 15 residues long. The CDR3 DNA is TGTGCCAGCAGCCGAGGGACAGGGAAAGCAGATACGCAGTATTTT. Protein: CASSRGTGKADTQYF.

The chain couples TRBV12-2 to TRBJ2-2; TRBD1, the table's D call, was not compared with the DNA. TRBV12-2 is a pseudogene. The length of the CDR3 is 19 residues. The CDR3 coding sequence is TGTGCAAGTCGCTTAGACAGGGGCGCGAACAGCCCGAACACCGGGGAGCTGTTTTTT. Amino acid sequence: CASRLDRGANSPNTGELFF.